The 26 T cell receptor gamma chains below come from one sample, sequenced in a study of intestinal T cells in coeliac disease. Genomic DNA came from ten approximately 4.8-µm formalin-fixed paraffin-embedded scrolls per case. Using about 200 ng of biopsy DNA, TRG was amplified with LymphoTrack primers. TCRdb repeated clone calling on the multiplex PCR reads with CATT. Counted here are around 780 gamma-chain clones, 50% occurring once; the ten biggest clones make up 15% to 17%. Material for sequencing was a duodenal biopsy. The source of these receptors is a human donor with celiac disease.

The chain couples TRGV8 to TRGJP1. V was pared by 6 bases and J by 4 bases, with 5 bases of the junction left unmatched. The CDR3 covers 13 residues. CDR1 VENAVY and CDR2 YDSYNSRV come from the germline V gene. This CDR3 is CATWINTGWFKIF. The CDR3 DNA follows: TGTGCCACCTGGATAAACACTGGTTGGTTCAAGATATTT.

This chain connects TRGV4 to TRGJ1 or TRGJ2. In germline, CDR1 is EGSTGY, CDR2 YDSYTSSV. This CDR3 has 13 amino acids. V lost 4 bases, J lost 7 bases, and 10 bases stayed unmatched. CDR3 in amino acids: CATWESGGYKKLF. CDR3 DNA: TGTGCCACCTGGGAGTCGGGCGGGTATAAGAAACTCTTT.

The rearrangement joins TRGV2 to TRGJ1 or TRGJ2. Trimming removed 3 bases from V and 3 bases from J; junction bases left unmatched: 11. The V gene's germline CDR1 is EGSNGY and CDR2 YDSYNSKV. This CDR3 comprises 15 residues. The DNA for the CDR3 is TGTGCCACCTGGGACCGGGTCCCCCGTTATTATAAGAAACTCTTT. This sequence encodes CATWDRVPRYYKKLF.

On this clone: Other DNA sequences within the sample encode an identical CDR3. The CDR3 reads CAPGINTGWFKIF. The CDR3 nucleotides read TGTGCACCTGGGATAAACACTGGTTGGTTCAAGATATTT. The genes are TRGV8 and TRGJP1. The germline V gene has CDR1 VENAVY and CDR2 YDSYNSRV. The length of the CDR3 is 13 residues.

The chain has TRGV10 and TRGJ1 or TRGJ2. TRGV10 is marked as an open reading frame, function uncertain. The CDR3 spans 13 residues. J was trimmed by 9 bases and V by 8 bases; bases with no gene match: 14. The CDR3 region is CAAWDTGITKKLF. The CDR3 DNA sequence: TGTGCTGCGTGGGATACGGGTATTACTAAGAAACTCTTT.

This clone was counted between two and nine times. The chain links TRGV10 to TRGJ1 or TRGJ2. TRGV10 is recorded as an ORF, its role being uncertain. The CDR3 runs 12 residues. The V gene end was trimmed by 8 bases and the J gene end by 13 bases; junction bases not matched to a gene: 15. CDR3 protein: CAAWDDSRYKLF. DNA for the CDR3: TGTGCTGCGTGGGACGATAGTCGGTATAAACTCTTT.

The chain is built from TRGV9 and TRGJ1 or TRGJ2. Germline V gives CDR1 GITISATS, CDR2 ISYDGTV (reference sequence). The V and J ends lost 10 bases and 3 bases, in that order; junction bases with no gene match: 12. This CDR3 contains 13 residues. As DNA, the CDR3 is TGTGCCTTTGTGGGAGTGCCTTATTATAAGAAACTCTTT. It yields the protein CAFVGVPYYKKLF.

This chain uses TRGV9 with TRGJ1 or TRGJ2. The germline V gene encodes CDR1 GITISATS and CDR2 ISYDGTV (reference sequence). V shed 12 bases and J 3 bases; nucleotides not matched to a gene: 23. The CDR3 consists of 16 residues. The CDR3 coding sequence is TGTGCCCTTGTGGGAGCCCGGCCCGTAATTTATTATAAGAAACTCTTT. Amino acids: CALVGARPVIYYKKLF.

The CDR3 protein is CAAWDPWWFKIF. DNA of the CDR3: TGTGCTGCGTGGGATCCATGGTGGTTCAAGATATTT. The chain links TRGV10 to TRGJP1. Being an ORF, TRGV10 has a function that is uncertain. The CDR3 contains 12 residues. The J segment lost 11 bases and the V segment lost 8 bases, leaving 9 bases of the junction unmatched.

The chain has TRGV10 and TRGJP1. Being an ORF, TRGV10 has a function that is uncertain. J was trimmed by 3 bases and V by 13 bases; bases with no gene match: 24. This CDR3 has 18 amino acids. The CDR3 bases are TGTGCTGGCCAGTGGGTTACGGTGGGAGAGGCCACTGGTTGGTTCAAGATATTT. It specifies CAGQWVTVGEATGWFKIF.

The chain has TRGV8 and TRGJ1 or TRGJ2. The germline CDR1 and CDR2 sequences are VENAVY and YDSYNSRV. There are 11 residues in the CDR3. The DNA of the CDR3 is TGTGCACCTGGGGAGTATTATAAGAAACTCTTT. Translated, it gives CAPGEYYKKLF.

For the CDR3, the DNA is TGTGCCACCTGGGATGGGCCTGGAAATTATTATAAGAAACTCTTT. Its translation: CATWDGPGNYYKKLF. The rearrangement joins TRGV4 to TRGJ1 or TRGJ2. CDR1 is EGSTGY, CDR2 YDSYTSSV, per germline. The CDR3 totals 15 residues. With V trimmed by 0 bases and J by 1 base, 6 bases remained unmatched.

This clone was recorded a few times. This sequence joins TRGV3 and TRGJ1 or TRGJ2. V lost 3 bases to trimming and J lost 3 bases; unmatched junction nucleotides: 2. The CDR3 spans 12 residues. CDR1 and CDR2 (germline): VTNTFY, YDVSTARD (reference sequence). CDR3 in DNA: TGTGCCACCTGGGACTCTTATTATAAGAAACTCTTT. As protein: CATWDSYYKKLF.

V gene TRGV5 combines with J gene TRGJP2. Germline CDR1 VINAFY, CDR2 YDVSNSKD. The CDR3 is 13 amino acids. The junction had 4 bases not matched to a gene; V was cut back by 0 bases and J by 9 bases. The CDR3 region has the DNA TGTGCCACCTGGGACAGGCTGAATTGGATCAAGACGTTT. As protein: CATWDRLNWIKTF.

The gene calls are TRGV2 and TRGJP1. Per germline, CDR1 EGSNGY and CDR2 YDSYNSKV. The CDR3 covers 21 residues. With 0 bases clipped from V and 3 bases from J, the junction kept 22 bases outside the gene matches. This CDR3 is CATWDGLVRVKIQSTGWFKIF. CDR3 nucleotide sequence: TGTGCCACCTGGGACGGGCTGGTCAGGGTCAAAATTCAGTCCACTGGTTGGTTCAAGATATTT.

This clone was counted once. The chain uses TRGV8 and TRGJ1 or TRGJ2. Germline CDR1 reads VENAVY; CDR2 reads YDSYNSRV. There are 11 residues in the CDR3. J was trimmed by 3 bases and V by 10 bases; bases with no gene match: 6. CDR3 nucleotide sequence: TGTGCCACTGGAACTTATTATAAGAAACTCTTT. Translation: CATGTYYKKLF.

About this clone: The sample has other DNA sequences that encode this CDR3 too. V is TRGV8 and J is TRGJP1. The CDR3 is 13 amino acids. Germline CDR1 VENAVY, CDR2 YDSYNSRV. CDR3: CAPGITTGWFKIF. CDR3 in DNA: TGTGCACCTGGTATTACCACTGGTTGGTTCAAGATATTT.

This clone is categorized as large. The chain carries TRGV3 and TRGJ1 or TRGJ2. Trimming removed 3 bases from V and 7 bases from J; junction bases left unmatched: 6. The germline V gene has CDR1 VTNTFY and CDR2 YDVSTARD (reference sequence). The CDR3 runs to 12 residues. CDR3 in amino acids: CATWDRKYKKLF. Written as DNA, the CDR3 is TGTGCCACCTGGGACCGAAAATATAAGAAACTCTTT.

Concerning this clone itself: Other nucleotide sequences in the sample specify the same CDR3. The chain carries TRGV2 and TRGJP2. The CDR3 is 15 amino acids. The germline V gene has CDR1 EGSNGY and CDR2 YDSYNSKV. CDR3 region: CAPGTGRGSDWIKTF. CDR3 bases: TGTGCACCTGGGACGGGCCGGGGTAGTGATTGGATCAAGACGTTT.

The chain links TRGV2 to TRGJ1 or TRGJ2. This CDR3 spans 15 amino acids. V shed 0 bases, J shed 4 bases, and the junction held 9 bases outside the gene matches. Germline assignment: CDR1 EGSNGY and CDR2 YDSYNSKV. The CDR3 protein is CATWDGPPPYYKKLF. The CDR3 bases are TGTGCCACCTGGGACGGGCCCCCCCCCTATTATAAGAAACTCTTT.

In this sample, this clone turned up a few times. V and J are TRGV8 and TRGJP2. Trimming cost V 0 bases and J 3 bases; bases outside gene matches: 7. Germline V gene sequence: CDR1 VENAVY, CDR2 YDSYNSRV. The CDR3 loop spans 16 amino acids. This CDR3 reads CATWDRGGGSDWIKTF. For the CDR3, the DNA is TGTGCCACCTGGGATAGGGGGGGGGGTAGTGATTGGATCAAGACGTTT.

This clone was observed a handful of times. A read error likely explains why the TCRdb protein, taken from a much larger clone, differs from this DNA's translation at residue 5; the protein shown is translated from the DNA. This chain uses TRGV9 with TRGJ1 or TRGJ2. The CDR3 totals 11 residues. Germline-derived CDR1 and CDR2 are GITISATS and ISYDGTV (reference sequence). V dropped 6 bases and J dropped 9; count of bases not matched to a gene: 8. The DNA of the CDR3 is TGTGCCTTGTGGAAGGCCCTTAAGAAACTCTTT. Translated: CALWKALKKLF.

The chain couples TRGV8 to TRGJP2. The ends lost 5 bases at V and 10 bases at J; junction bases unmatched: 13. The germline gives CDR1 VENAVY, CDR2 YDSYNSRV. CDR3 size: 14 residues. The CDR3 nucleotides are TGTGCCACCTGGGGCGCTTATGCGATTTGGATCAAGACGTTT. Its protein is CATWGAYAIWIKTF.

The genes are TRGV10 and TRGJ1 or TRGJ2. TRGV10 is labeled an ORF, and its function is uncertain. The V gene end was trimmed by 7 bases and the J gene end by 1 base; junction bases not matched to a gene: 5. CDR3 size: 13 residues. The CDR3: CAAWSHNYYKKLF. The CDR3 region has the DNA TGTGCTGCGTGGTCCCATAATTATTATAAGAAACTCTTT.

The chain has TRGV8 and TRGJP2. Looked up from germline, CDR1 is VENAVY and CDR2 is YDSYNSRV. The CDR3 covers 19 residues. V lost 0 bases and J lost 1; bases outside the gene matches: 14. The CDR3 DNA reads TGTGCCACCTGGGATAGGCCGGGGGGCTTTAGTAGTAGTGATTGGATCAAGACGTTT. Amino acids: CATWDRPGGFSSSDWIKTF.

The rearrangement joins TRGV3 to TRGJP2. Germline loops: CDR1 VTNTFY, CDR2 YDVSTARD (reference sequence). The CDR3 loop spans 14 amino acids. The ends lost 5 bases at V and 10 bases at J; junction bases unmatched: 13. CDR3 in DNA: TGTGCCACCTGGGGACACCCAGGGATTTGGATCAAGACGTTT. Amino acid sequence: CATWGHPGIWIKTF.